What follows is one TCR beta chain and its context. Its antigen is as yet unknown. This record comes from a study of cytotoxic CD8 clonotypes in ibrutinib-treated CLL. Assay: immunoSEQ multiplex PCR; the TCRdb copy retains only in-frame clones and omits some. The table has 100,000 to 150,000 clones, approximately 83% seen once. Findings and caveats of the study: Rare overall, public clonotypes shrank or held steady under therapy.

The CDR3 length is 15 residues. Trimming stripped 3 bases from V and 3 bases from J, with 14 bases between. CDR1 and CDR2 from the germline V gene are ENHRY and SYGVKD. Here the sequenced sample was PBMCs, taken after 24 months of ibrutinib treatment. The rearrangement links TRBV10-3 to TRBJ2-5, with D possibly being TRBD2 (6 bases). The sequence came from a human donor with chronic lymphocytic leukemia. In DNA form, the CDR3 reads TGTGCCATCAGTGAAGGGCGGGGTTCGGAAGAGACCCAGTACTTC. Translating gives CAISEGRGSEETQYF.